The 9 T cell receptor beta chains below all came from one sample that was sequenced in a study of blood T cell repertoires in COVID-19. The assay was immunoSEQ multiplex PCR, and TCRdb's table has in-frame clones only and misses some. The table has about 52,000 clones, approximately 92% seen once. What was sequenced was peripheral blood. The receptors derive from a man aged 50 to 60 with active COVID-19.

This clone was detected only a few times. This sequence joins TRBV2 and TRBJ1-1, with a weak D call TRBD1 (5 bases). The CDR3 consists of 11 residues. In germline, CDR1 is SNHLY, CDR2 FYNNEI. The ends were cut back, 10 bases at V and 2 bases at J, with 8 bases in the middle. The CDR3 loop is CAIGVNTEAFF. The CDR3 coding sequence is TGTGCCATAGGGGTTAACACTGAAGCTTTCTTT.

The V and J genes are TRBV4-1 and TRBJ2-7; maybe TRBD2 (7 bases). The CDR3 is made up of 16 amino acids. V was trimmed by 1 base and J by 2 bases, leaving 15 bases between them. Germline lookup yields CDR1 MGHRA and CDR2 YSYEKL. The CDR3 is CASSQVHGGLPYEQYF. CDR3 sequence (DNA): TGCGCCAGCAGCCAAGTGCACGGGGGGCTTCCCTACGAGCAGTACTTC.

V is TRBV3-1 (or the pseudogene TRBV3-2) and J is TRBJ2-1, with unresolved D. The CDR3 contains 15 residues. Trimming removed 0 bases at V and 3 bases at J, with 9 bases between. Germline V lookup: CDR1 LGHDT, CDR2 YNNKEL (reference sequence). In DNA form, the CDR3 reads TGTGCCAGCAGCCAAGACTGGGCGAGCTACAATGAGCAGTTCTTC. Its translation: CASSQDWASYNEQFF.

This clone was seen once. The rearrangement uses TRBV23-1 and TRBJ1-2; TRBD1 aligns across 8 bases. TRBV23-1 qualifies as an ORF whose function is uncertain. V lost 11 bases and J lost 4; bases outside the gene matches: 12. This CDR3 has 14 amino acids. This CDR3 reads CAARVDRVSYGYTF. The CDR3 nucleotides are TGCGCCGCACGCGTGGACAGGGTTTCCTATGGCTACACCTTC.

The DNA of the CDR3 is TGTGCCAGCAGTTTATCCAGGGCCTTTTTGAATGAGCAGTTCTTC. Its protein product is CASSLSRAFLNEQFF. The chain recombines TRBV27 with TRBJ2-1, with D possibly matching TRBD1 (5 bases). CDR3 length: 15 residues. Looked up from germline, CDR1 is MNHEY and CDR2 is SMNVEV (reference sequence). Between the trimmed V and J ends, which lost 0 bases and 7 bases, there was a span of 13 bases.

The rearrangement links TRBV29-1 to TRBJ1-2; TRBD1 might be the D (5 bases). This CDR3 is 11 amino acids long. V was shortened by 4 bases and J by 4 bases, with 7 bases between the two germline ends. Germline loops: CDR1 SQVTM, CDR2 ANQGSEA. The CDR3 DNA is TGCAGCGTTGTGGGGGGCTATGGCTACACCTTC. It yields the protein CSVVGGYGYTF.

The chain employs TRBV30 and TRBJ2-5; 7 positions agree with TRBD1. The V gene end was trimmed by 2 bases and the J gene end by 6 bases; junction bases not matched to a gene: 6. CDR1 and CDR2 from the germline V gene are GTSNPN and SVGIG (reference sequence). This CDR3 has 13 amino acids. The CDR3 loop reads CAWSRGPLKTQYF. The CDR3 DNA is TGTGCCTGGAGTAGGGGGCCCCTCAAGACCCAGTACTTC.

CDR3 amino acids: CATSDARQVEKLFF. The CDR3 region has the DNA TGTGCCACCAGTGACGCAAGGCAGGTCGAGAAACTGTTTTTT. The chain has TRBV24-1 and TRBJ1-4; no clear D gene. Germline values: CDR1 KGHDR, CDR2 SFDVKD. With 4 bases removed from V and 11 bases from J, the gap between germline ends came to 16 bases. The CDR3 sequence is 14 residues long.

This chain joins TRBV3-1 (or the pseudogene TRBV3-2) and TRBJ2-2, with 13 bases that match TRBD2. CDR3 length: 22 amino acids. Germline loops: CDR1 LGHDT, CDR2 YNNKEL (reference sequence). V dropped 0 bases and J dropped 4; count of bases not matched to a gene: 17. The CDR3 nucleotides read TGTGCCAGCAGCCAAGAAAGGCCCGGGACTAGCGGGGAACCATTGGGCACCGGGGAGCTGTTTTTT. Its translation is CASSQERPGTSGEPLGTGELFF.